The rows below give T cell receptor beta chains drawn from one sample of a study of blood T cell repertoires in COVID-19. The data were produced by immunoSEQ multiplex PCR, yet TCRdb's version contains in-frame clones alone and is incomplete. There are more than 85,000 clones in the sample; 76% occur only once, and 3% to 4.5% lies in the top ten. Source material: peripheral blood. Every receptor here comes from a woman over 75 with acute or convalescent COVID-19. Both conserved end residues are trimmed from each CDR3. Not all rows give a size; the values are once, few, many and, for expanded clones, a class.

v_gene: TRBV10-3; abundance: -; j_gene: TRBJ1-4; CDR3aa: AISASGTEGEKLF
v_gene: TRBV5-1; abundance: -; j_gene: TRBJ2-5; CDR3aa: ASSSSSGGNQETQY
v_gene: TRBV12-3/TRBV12-4; abundance: -; j_gene: TRBJ2-2; CDR3aa: ASSHKYTGELF
v_gene: TRBV11-3; abundance: -; j_gene: TRBJ2-7; CDR3aa: ASSPAGTSAQY
v_gene: TRBV2; abundance: -; j_gene: TRBJ1-4; CDR3aa: ASTRGGGANEKLF
v_gene: TRBV5-1; abundance: -; j_gene: TRBJ1-1; CDR3aa: ASSLEEGLNTEAF
v_gene: TRBV4-2; abundance: -; j_gene: TRBJ1-3; CDR3aa: ASSQPNHGTDLLKNTIY
v_gene: TRBV11-1; abundance: -; j_gene: TRBJ1-2; CDR3aa: ASSPPGQGNYGYT
v_gene: TRBV5-1; abundance: -; j_gene: TRBJ2-7; CDR3aa: ASSLESASSYEQY
v_gene: TRBV7-2; abundance: -; j_gene: TRBJ2-3; CDR3aa: ASSFAGFATDTQY
v_gene: TRBV2; abundance: -; j_gene: TRBJ1-2; CDR3aa: ASRQGQGVYGYT
v_gene: TRBV4-2; abundance: -; j_gene: TRBJ1-5; CDR3aa: ASSHVTGTEGPQH
v_gene: TRBV7-2; abundance: -; j_gene: TRBJ2-7; CDR3aa: ASSYYPPTASPSSYEQY
v_gene: TRBV9; abundance: -; j_gene: TRBJ2-5; CDR3aa: ASNPSGTNQETQY
v_gene: TRBV19; abundance: few; j_gene: TRBJ2-2; CDR3aa: ASSINIPGTSGSTGELF
v_gene: TRBV10-3; abundance: -; j_gene: TRBJ2-3; CDR3aa: AIRPGLAGGPTDTQY
v_gene: TRBV2; abundance: -; j_gene: TRBJ2-1; CDR3aa: ASSALTSGTYNEQF
v_gene: TRBV6-5; abundance: -; j_gene: TRBJ1-6; CDR3aa: ASSSVTGSPLH
v_gene: TRBV18; abundance: once; j_gene: TRBJ2-3; CDR3aa: ASSPTSGGSTDTQY
v_gene: TRBV5-4; abundance: once; j_gene: TRBJ2-1; CDR3aa: ASSLTSGGARTYNEQF
v_gene: TRBV18; abundance: many; j_gene: TRBJ2-3; CDR3aa: ASSPQRSTDTQY
v_gene: TRBV7-2; abundance: -; j_gene: TRBJ2-3; CDR3aa: ASSFSLASTDTQY
v_gene: TRBV7-2; abundance: few; j_gene: TRBJ2-1; CDR3aa: ASSTRLAEQF
v_gene: TRBV12-5; abundance: few; j_gene: TRBJ2-3; CDR3aa: ASGLVQRPNGGTDTQY
v_gene: TRBV3-1/TRBV3-2; abundance: -; j_gene: TRBJ1-6; CDR3aa: ASRGQGQSPLH
v_gene: TRBV3-1/TRBV3-2; abundance: few; j_gene: TRBJ2-2; CDR3aa: ASSLVGPGQGAGELF
v_gene: TRBV5-5; abundance: -; j_gene: TRBJ2-3; CDR3aa: ASSLLMTGGIDTQY
v_gene: TRBV4-1; abundance: once; j_gene: TRBJ1-2; CDR3aa: ASSQVWDSGYT
v_gene: TRBV6-6; abundance: -; j_gene: TRBJ1-2; CDR3aa: ASSYAGTGNYGYT
v_gene: TRBV2; abundance: once; j_gene: TRBJ2-3; CDR3aa: ASVLAGANTDTQY
v_gene: TRBV6-1; abundance: few; j_gene: TRBJ2-5; CDR3aa: ASSEGAGQGVETQY
v_gene: TRBV3-1/TRBV3-2; abundance: -; j_gene: TRBJ2-3; CDR3aa: ASSHPQTDTQY
v_gene: TRBV6-2/TRBV6-3; abundance: once; j_gene: TRBJ2-7; CDR3aa: ASSYRGLAVPYEQY
v_gene: TRBV28; abundance: -; j_gene: TRBJ2-7; CDR3aa: ASSGTGLLYEQY
v_gene: TRBV18; abundance: -; j_gene: TRBJ1-1; CDR3aa: ASSQDRNTEAF
v_gene: TRBV4-1; abundance: -; j_gene: TRBJ2-1; CDR3aa: ASSKAGDGNEQF
v_gene: TRBV5-1; abundance: -; j_gene: TRBJ2-1; CDR3aa: ASSLGAGVAFEQF
v_gene: TRBV12-3/TRBV12-4; abundance: -; j_gene: TRBJ1-2; CDR3aa: ASSLGGGAGYT
v_gene: TRBV5-1; abundance: -; j_gene: TRBJ2-2; CDR3aa: ASHGGDTGELF
v_gene: TRBV5-6; abundance: -; j_gene: TRBJ2-5; CDR3aa: ASSLRVRTGLAETQY
v_gene: TRBV6-5; abundance: -; j_gene: TRBJ2-7; CDR3aa: ASSWNSGSHEQY
v_gene: TRBV6-1; abundance: -; j_gene: TRBJ1-6; CDR3aa: ASSEMSRGNSPLH
v_gene: TRBV11-2; abundance: -; j_gene: TRBJ1-2; CDR3aa: ASSSTLWFDRGRIYGYT
v_gene: TRBV18; abundance: -; j_gene: TRBJ1-2; CDR3aa: ASSPTGGAGYGYT
v_gene: TRBV7-9; abundance: few; j_gene: TRBJ2-7; CDR3aa: ASSLGAGVYEQY
v_gene: TRBV19; abundance: once; j_gene: TRBJ1-5; CDR3aa: ASSRDRLGQPQH
v_gene: TRBV7-3; abundance: few; j_gene: TRBJ2-7; CDR3aa: ASSLKTGAYEQY
v_gene: TRBV7-6; abundance: -; j_gene: TRBJ1-6; CDR3aa: ASSLGAGLNSPLH
v_gene: TRBV9; abundance: once; j_gene: TRBJ1-1; CDR3aa: ASSVAAGRDTEAF
v_gene: TRBV5-1; abundance: few; j_gene: TRBJ2-3; CDR3aa: ASSQGTDRADTQY